This T cell receptor (beta chain) was sequenced in a study of control samples from healthy donors and cancer patients (dated by TCRdb to between 2020 and 2021). Of note for this clone: The antigen it recognizes is unknown. The input lacks base qualities; no much larger clone sits a single base away.

Receptor libraries were prepared by the immunoSEQ multiplex PCR assay. TCRdb limited this immuneACCESS table to in-frame rearrangements with V and J called. A share of clones is missing; checked studies link under half to unresolved V genes, and the rest is unexplained. In all, the sample holds 130,000 or so clones, and 80% to 95% of those were seen once. The biggest ten clones account for around 2.5% of the sample. The cysteine opens and the phenylalanine closes a CDR3 of 15 amino acids. CDR3 DNA is the only sequence kept; it has 45 bases, read in frame from the first base. From a lookup of the germline V gene, CDR1 and CDR2 are KGHSH and LQKENI. V is cut by 4 bases and J by 0 bases, and the space between the germline ends is 9 bases.

The rearranged chain carries TRBV18 and TRBJ1-4; a tentative D call is TRBD1 (6 bases match). The material sequenced was blood. The receptor comes from a man in his forties in good health. The DNA reads as follows: TGTGCCAGCTCACGGACAGCCTCAACTAATGAAAAACTGTTTTTT. It is translated as CASSRTASTNEKLFF. Outside the CDR3, residues come from the reference TRBV18 and TRBJ1-4 proteins, so the full variable domain is: NAGVMQNPRHLVRRRGQEARLRCSPMKGHSHVYWYRQLPEEGLKFMVYLQKENIIDESGMPKERFSAEFPKEGPSILRIQQVVRGDSAAYFCASSRTASTNEKLFFGSGTQLSVL.